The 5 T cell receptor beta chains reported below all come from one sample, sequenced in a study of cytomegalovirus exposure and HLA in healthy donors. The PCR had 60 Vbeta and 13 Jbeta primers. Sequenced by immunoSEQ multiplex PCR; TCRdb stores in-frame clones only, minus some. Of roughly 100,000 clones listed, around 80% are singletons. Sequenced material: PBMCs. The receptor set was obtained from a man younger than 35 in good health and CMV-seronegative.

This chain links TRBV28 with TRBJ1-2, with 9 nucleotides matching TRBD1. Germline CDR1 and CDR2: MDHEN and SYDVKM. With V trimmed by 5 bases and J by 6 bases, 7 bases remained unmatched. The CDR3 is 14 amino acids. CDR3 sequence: CASSGPGTGHGYTF. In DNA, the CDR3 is TGTGCCAGCAGTGGCCCAGGGACAGGGCATGGCTACACCTTC.

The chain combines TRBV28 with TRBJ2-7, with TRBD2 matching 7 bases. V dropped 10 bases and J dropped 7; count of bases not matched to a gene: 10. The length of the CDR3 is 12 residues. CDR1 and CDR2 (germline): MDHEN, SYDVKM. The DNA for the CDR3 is TGTGCCACCGGTGGGGGGGTAAGGGAGCAGTACTTC. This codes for CATGGGVREQYF.

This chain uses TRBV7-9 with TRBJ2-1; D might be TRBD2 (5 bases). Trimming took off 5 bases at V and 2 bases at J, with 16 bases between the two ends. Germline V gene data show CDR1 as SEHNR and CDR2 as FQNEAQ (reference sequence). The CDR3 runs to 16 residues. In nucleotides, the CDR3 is TGTGCCAGCAGCCCCCCTGGAGCGGCTACCTACAATGAGCAGTTCTTC. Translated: CASSPPGAATYNEQFF. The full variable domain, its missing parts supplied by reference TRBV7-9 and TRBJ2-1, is DTGVSQNPRHKITKRGQNVTFRCDPISEHNRLYWYRQTLGQGPEFLTYFQNEAQLEKSRLLSDRFSAERPKGSFSTLEIQRTEQGDSAMYLCASSPPGAATYNEQFFGPGTRLTVL.

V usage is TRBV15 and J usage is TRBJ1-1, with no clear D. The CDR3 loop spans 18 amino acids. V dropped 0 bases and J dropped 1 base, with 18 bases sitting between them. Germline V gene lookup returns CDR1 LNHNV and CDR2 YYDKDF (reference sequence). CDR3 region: CATSRDFVGRRENTEAFF. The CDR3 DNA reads TGTGCCACCAGCAGAGATTTTGTCGGGAGGAGGGAGAACACTGAAGCTTTCTTT.

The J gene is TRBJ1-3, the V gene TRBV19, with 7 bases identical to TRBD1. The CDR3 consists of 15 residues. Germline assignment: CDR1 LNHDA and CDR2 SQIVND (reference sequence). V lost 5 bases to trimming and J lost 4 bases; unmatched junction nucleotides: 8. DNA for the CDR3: TGTGCCAGTAGTGTACAGGGGAGTTCCGGAAACACCATATATTTT. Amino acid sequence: CASSVQGSSGNTIYF.